These 10 T cell receptor beta chains were sequenced from one sample in a study of T cells in localized non-small cell lung cancer. Here immunoSEQ multiplex PCR was the method, and the copy in TCRdb shows in-frame clones only, minus some. The table has about 82,000 clones, 80% seen once. The sample was PBMCs, taken before any cancer treatment. The receptors were gathered from a man aged 40 to 70 with stage II squamous cell lung carcinoma.

The CDR3 sequence is CAISAGAKSTDTQYF. The CDR3 DNA sequence: TGTGCCATCAGTGCAGGGGCGAAGAGCACAGATACGCAGTATTTT. V and J are TRBV10-3 and TRBJ2-3, with D possibly matching TRBD1 (6 bases). Germline values: CDR1 ENHRY, CDR2 SYGVKD. V lost 4 bases, J lost 0 bases, and 11 bases lay in between. This CDR3 region has 15 residues.

J is TRBJ2-5 and V is TRBV23-1; D uncertain. TRBV23-1 is classed as an ORF, of uncertain function. V was clipped by 0 bases and J by 4 bases, with 21 bases between them. The CDR3 length is 18 residues. CDR3 sequence: CASSQSNLVKPQPETQYF. Written as DNA, the CDR3 is TGCGCCAGCAGTCAATCTAATCTGGTGAAGCCCCAACCAGAGACCCAGTACTTC.

There are many counts of this clone. The chain has TRBV18 and TRBJ1-6; no clear D gene. The germline V gene has CDR1 KGHSH and CDR2 LQKENI. The V end lost 1 base, the J end lost 2 bases, and 6 bases lay between the germline ends. This CDR3 spans 15 amino acids. For the CDR3, the DNA is TGTGCCAGCTCACCACAAGTCCCCTATAATTCACCCCTCCACTTT. Residues: CASSPQVPYNSPLHF.

The chain combines TRBV28 with TRBJ1-2; D not certain. The V gene's germline CDR1 is MDHEN and CDR2 SYDVKM. V was cut by 7 bases and J by 4 bases, with 7 bases left in between. This CDR3 is built from 11 residues. CDR3 coding DNA: TGTGCCAGCAAGTTGACCTATGGCTACACCTTC. Amino acids: CASKLTYGYTF.

The chain uses TRBV5-5 and TRBJ1-3; possibly TRBD1 for D (5 bases). Germline values: CDR1 SGHKS, CDR2 YYEKEE (reference sequence). V was trimmed by 0 bases and J by 0 bases, leaving 10 bases between them. The CDR3 runs 16 residues. CDR3 sequence reads: CASSLVGTSSGNTIYF. CDR3 in DNA: TGTGCCAGCAGCTTGGTAGGGACGAGCTCTGGAAACACCATATATTTT.

The chain recombines TRBV27 with TRBJ1-2, with 7 bases that match TRBD1. Trimming at V came to 3 bases and at J to 2 bases, leaving 9 bases not matched to a gene. Germline CDR1 MNHEY, CDR2 SMNVEV (reference sequence). The CDR3 length is 16 residues. The chain's CDR3 is CASSLRGVQGNYGYTF. For the CDR3, the DNA is TGTGCCAGCAGTTTGCGCGGTGTACAGGGGAACTATGGCTACACCTTC.

This rearrangement joins TRBV19 to TRBJ2-6; D is perhaps TRBD2 (5 bases). Germline-derived CDR1 and CDR2 are LNHDA and SQIVND (reference sequence). The CDR3 is 16 residues long. V gave up 5 bases and J gave up 0 bases, with 11 bases separating them. CDR3: CASSEGRSSGANVLTF. In DNA form, the CDR3 reads TGTGCCAGTAGTGAGGGAAGGAGCTCTGGGGCCAACGTCCTGACTTTC.

This clone has just a few counts. This rearrangement joins TRBV7-9 to TRBJ1-1; TRBD1 might be the D (5 bases). The CDR3 is 14 residues long. CDR1 is SEHNR, CDR2 FQNEAQ, per germline (reference sequence). V was shortened by 4 bases and J by 0 bases, with 9 bases between the two germline ends. The CDR3 nucleotides read TGTGCCAGCAGCTGGCGACAGCTGAACACTGAAGCTTTCTTT. As protein: CASSWRQLNTEAFF.

The chain carries TRBV7-9 and TRBJ2-1; 9 bases are a match to TRBD1. With V trimmed by 6 bases and J by 1 base, 7 bases remained unmatched. The CDR3 contains 16 residues. Germline V CDR1 and CDR2: SEHNR, FQNEAQ (reference sequence). CDR3: CASRPRTGASYNEQFF. The CDR3 bases are TGTGCCAGCAGACCCCGGACAGGGGCTTCCTACAATGAGCAGTTCTTC.

The chain couples TRBV19 to TRBJ2-4, with 8 bases identical to TRBD1. Unmatched junction bases numbered 10, after V lost 6 bases and J lost 6 bases. The CDR3 has 15 residues. From germline, CDR1 is LNHDA and CDR2 SQIVND (reference sequence). The CDR3 DNA is TGTGCCAGTAGACCTCGGACAGGGCGACTAAACATTCAGTACTTC. Translation gives CASRPRTGRLNIQYF.